This T cell receptor beta chain was captured by sequencing in a study of blood T cell repertoires in COVID-19. In the study overall: The samples span acute and convalescent COVID-19 from the United States, Italy and Spain.

In the authors' methods: Cell counts per sample came from amplifying reference gene primers. Only in-frame clones appear in the TCRdb table, and some are missing; sequencing was by immunoSEQ multiplex PCR. Clone size and V and J calls were adopted from that table, with D and trimming inferred from the DNA. The sample shows some 150,000 clones, approximately 90% of them seen only once. The sample holds a few counts of this clone. Two negative PCRs, clearance, or symptom resolution were required of recovered Cohort 3 donors. Germline values: CDR1 SGHVS, CDR2 FQNEAQ. The CDR3 loop spans 16 amino acids. With V trimmed by 5 bases and J by 8 bases, 13 bases remained unmatched.

The rearrangement links TRBV7-8 to TRBJ1-5, with 9 bases that match TRBD1. This TCR was recovered from a young woman who had recovered from COVID-19. Sequencing was carried out using PBMCs or T cells enriched from blood (not recorded which). The DNA of the CDR3 is TGTGCCAGCAGCGACCGGGACAGGGTCTCCATGGAGCCCCAGCATTTT. Translation gives CASSDRDRVSMEPQHF.